The T cell receptor beta chain described here comes from a study of shared clonotypes between healthy human individuals. Study-wide results and limits: Sampling covered blood only; tissue repertoires likely differ. The rarefaction results pointed to incomplete sorted-subset sequencing despite large depth.

The V end was cut by 2 bases, the J end by 1 base, with 8 bases between. The CDR3 has 14 amino acids. Germline lookup yields CDR1 MDHEN and CDR2 SYDVKM. CD45RO-negative cells were positively selected for CCR7, leaving out terminally differentiated effector memory CD45RA+ cells. Only Caucasian adults living in Nashville, Tennessee served as donors. As to this clone: Its antigen is not known. Other DNA sequences in the same sample also yield this CDR3.

Some clones are missing from TCRdb's copy, which holds only in-frame ones; the method was immunoSEQ multiplex PCR. The table shows approximately 2,000,000 clones, with about 94% occurring only once. Sequencing input: naive CD8+ T cells from PBMCs. The receptor comes from a young man in good health. Some clones in this sample may be carry-over from other donors' samples. The rearrangement links TRBV28 to TRBJ1-2; D unresolved. Here the CDR3 reads CASSLMRLNYGYTF. The CDR3 DNA sequence: TGTGCCAGCAGTTTAATGCGGCTTAACTATGGCTACACCTTC.